This is a list of T cell receptor beta chains from one sample in a study of T cell responses to AZD1222 COVID-19 vaccine. Sequencing was performed with immunoSEQ multiplex PCR; in TCRdb, only in-frame clones are kept and a portion is missing. The table shows approximately 190,000 clones, with approximately 94% occurring only once. Sequencing used peripheral blood, obtained 28 days after the second dose of the MenACWY control vaccine. The source is an adult who received the MenACWY meningococcal vaccine as a control. CDR3s include the opening cysteine and the closing phenylalanine or tryptophan. A D gene is named only where the DNA matches it firmly. Part of the rows lack a size; the others show once, few, many or a class for expanded clones.

clone_size | j_call | cdr3_length | v_call | d_call | cdr3_nt | cdr3_aa
NA | TRBJ2-7 | 12 | TRBV29-1 | NA | TGCAGCGTTAGGAGGGGGGGCAACGAGCAGTACTTC | CSVRRGGNEQYF
NA | TRBJ2-2 | 14 | TRBV7-2 | NA | TGTGCCAGCAGCCAGGGACGGATCACCGGGGAGCTGTTTTTT | CASSQGRITGELFF
NA | TRBJ1-5 | 14 | TRBV5-1 | NA | TGCGCCAGCAGCTTGGGAGGTAGCAATCAGCCCCAGCATTTT | CASSLGGSNQPQHF
NA | TRBJ2-1 | 16 | TRBV6-4 | TRBD1 | TGTGCCAGCAGTCCACAGCCGTGGACAGGCAGTTTTGAGCAGTTCTTC | CASSPQPWTGSFEQFF
NA | TRBJ2-3 | 16 | TRBV7-6 | TRBD2 | TGTGCCAGCAGCACTAGCGCGGGAGGGCCAGGAGATACGCAGTATTTT | CASSTSAGGPGDTQYF
NA | TRBJ1-2 | 18 | TRBV19 | TRBD1 | TGTGCCAGTAGGGGGGCGAGGACAGGAGACATGTCTAACTATGGCTACACCTTC | CASRGARTGDMSNYGYTF
NA | TRBJ2-5 | 14 | TRBV5-1 | NA | TGCGCCAGCAGCTTGGCCGGACAGCCGAAGACCCAGTACTTC | CASSLAGQPKTQYF
few | TRBJ1-1 | 17 | TRBV4-3 | NA | TGCGCCAGCAGCCAAGATTTGGCGTCAGGCCCGAACACTGAAGCTTTCTTT | CASSQDLASGPNTEAFF
once | TRBJ2-7 | 14 | TRBV7-8 | TRBD2 | TGTGCCAGCAGCTTTAGGGCGGGAGAAAGCGAGCAGTACTTC | CASSFRAGESEQYF
once | TRBJ1-4 | 13 | TRBV29-1 | TRBD1 | TGCAGCGTTGAGGGACAGACTAATGAAAAACTGTTTTTT | CSVEGQTNEKLFF
once | TRBJ2-7 | 13 | TRBV24-1 | NA | TGTGCCACCAGTGAACCGGGACGCTACGAGCAGTACTTC | CATSEPGRYEQYF
NA | TRBJ1-2 | 14 | TRBV5-1 | NA | TGCGCCAGCAGCTTGGAAGCAGCTAACTATGGCTACACCTTC | CASSLEAANYGYTF
NA | TRBJ1-2 | 13 | TRBV7-8 | TRBD1 | TGTGCCAGCAGCTTACTAACAGGGGGCGGCTACACCTTC | CASSLLTGGGYTF
NA | TRBJ2-3 | 14 | TRBV15 | NA | TGTGCCACCAGCAGTACGACAGCCTCGGGTACGCAGTATTTT | CATSSTTASGTQYF
NA | TRBJ1-6 | 20 | TRBV13 | TRBD1 | TGTGCCAGCAGCTTTCACCCATCCATTACAGGGGGAGTGGGTAATTCACCCCTCCACTTT | CASSFHPSITGGVGNSPLHF
NA | TRBJ2-1 | 15 | TRBV7-9 | TRBD2 | TGTGCCAGCAGCTTTCGGCTAGCGGGAGTAGAAGAGCAGTTCTTC | CASSFRLAGVEEQFF
NA | TRBJ2-5 | 14 | TRBV11-1 | NA | TGTGCCAGCAGCTATAGACGGATCCAAGAGACCCAGTACTTC | CASSYRRIQETQYF
NA | TRBJ2-4 | 16 | TRBV19 | NA | TGTGCCAGTAGTCTACTCAGGGGACCAGCCAAAAACATTCAGTACTTC | CASSLLRGPAKNIQYF
NA | TRBJ1-1 | 14 | TRBV28 | NA | TGTGCCAGCAGTTTACCGGGGGGGTTTCAGGAAGCTTTCTTT | CASSLPGGFQEAFF
few | TRBJ2-2 | 14 | TRBV3-1/TRBV3-2 | NA | TGTGCCAGCACGTTGAGTCAGAACACCGGGGAGCTGTTTTTT | CASTLSQNTGELFF
NA | TRBJ2-2 | 14 | TRBV27 | NA | TGTGCCAGCAGTTCCAGCCCGTGGGGCGGGGAGCTGTTTTTT | CASSSSPWGGELFF
NA | TRBJ2-7 | 15 | TRBV5-6 | NA | TGTGCCAGCAGCTTCGTAGGGTATCCCTCCTACGAGCAGTACTTC | CASSFVGYPSYEQYF
few | TRBJ2-7 | 14 | TRBV30 | TRBD2 | TGTGCCTGGAGTGTACTCGGACTAGCTGGAGAGCAGTACTTC | CAWSVLGLAGEQYF
NA | TRBJ2-1 | 17 | TRBV7-3 | NA | TGTGCCAGCAGCTCGGGACCATCTAGGGGGTCCTACAATGAGCAGTTCTTC | CASSSGPSRGSYNEQFF
NA | TRBJ1-3 | 14 | TRBV11-2 | NA | TGTGCCTCCCGTTTGGGGCTGAGCGGAAACACCATATATTTT | CASRLGLSGNTIYF
once | TRBJ1-2 | 12 | TRBV11-3 | NA | TGTGCCAGCAGCCGGGGCGAGGATGGCTACACCTTC | CASSRGEDGYTF
NA | TRBJ2-7 | 15 | TRBV18 | TRBD2 | TGTGCCAGCTCACCACCTCTAGCGGGGATCTACGAGCAGTACTTC | CASSPPLAGIYEQYF
once | TRBJ1-4 | 14 | TRBV29-1 | TRBD1 | TGCAGCGTGGGGGGAGGGGGCTCAGGGGAAAAACTGTTTTTT | CSVGGGGSGEKLFF
NA | TRBJ1-5 | 13 | TRBV19 | NA | TGTGCCAGTAGTACACAGGGTAACCAGCCCCAGCATTTT | CASSTQGNQPQHF
NA | TRBJ1-5 | 16 | TRBV7-2 | NA | TGTGCCAGCAGCTTATGGGGTCGTGGGAGCAATCAGCCCCAGCATTTT | CASSLWGRGSNQPQHF
once | TRBJ1-1 | 15 | TRBV4-1 | NA | TGCGCCAGCAGCCAAGTAGGGACCCCGGTAGCTGAAGCTTTCTTT | CASSQVGTPVAEAFF
NA | TRBJ2-2 | 15 | TRBV4-2 | NA | TGTGCCAGCAGCCATGATGGGGGCGTCGGGGGGGAGCTGTTTTTT | CASSHDGGVGGELFF
NA | TRBJ1-1 | 13 | TRBV6-4 | NA | TGTGCCAGCAGTGTCGAGGAGAACACTGAAGCTTTCTTT | CASSVEENTEAFF
NA | TRBJ2-7 | 11 | TRBV5-1 | NA | TGCGCCAGCAGCTTGGAAGGGTTGGAGTACTTC | CASSLEGLEYF
NA | TRBJ2-7 | 15 | TRBV7-4 | NA | TGTGCCAGCAGCTTCGGGGTTAAAGAACCCTACGAGCAGTACTTC | CASSFGVKEPYEQYF
NA | TRBJ2-1 | 12 | TRBV5-4 | NA | TGTGCCAGCAGCTTGGGTAGAAATGAGCAGTTCTTC | CASSLGRNEQFF
NA | TRBJ1-2 | 12 | TRBV5-5 | NA | TGTGCCAGCAGCTTGGGCGTCTATGGCTACACCTTC | CASSLGVYGYTF
NA | TRBJ2-7 | 14 | TRBV6-2/TRBV6-3 | TRBD2 | TGTGCCAGCAGTTATGGCCCAGCGGGAGCTCAGCAGTACTTC | CASSYGPAGAQQYF
NA | TRBJ1-6 | 14 | TRBV20-1 | NA | TGCAGTGCTAGTAGAAACTCCTATAATTCACCCCTCCACTTT | CSASRNSYNSPLHF
NA | TRBJ1-1 | 11 | TRBV12-3/TRBV12-4 | NA | TGTGCCAGCAGTTTGGGGTTGGAAGCTTTCTTT | CASSLGLEAFF